Given below is one TCR beta chain in context. Its antigen is as yet unknown. This sample is part of a study of T cells in localized non-small cell lung cancer. TCRdb's copy holds only in-frame clones and misses some; the assay was immunoSEQ multiplex PCR. The sample lists thousands of clones; 25% to 30% were seen once. Adjacent lung tissue lacking atypia was obtained at a distance of at least 2 cm from the tumor margin. Points from the study as a whole: In the blood, greater T cell density corresponded to longer overall survival. Adjacent lung had a median about 57 of the 100 largest tumor clones. The study found T cell clonality highest in uninvolved adjacent lung, above tumor.

Germline V gene data show CDR1 as KGHSH and CDR2 as LQKENI. The CDR3 sequence is 13 residues long. V was clipped by 4 bases and J by 4 bases; unmatched bases: 3. The source of this sequence is a woman aged 40-69 years with stage I lung adenocarcinoma. Specimen: normal lung tissue next to the tumor, collected before any cancer treatment. The V and J genes are TRBV18 and TRBJ1-1; 7 bases line up with TRBD1. The CDR3 region has the DNA TGTGCCAGCTCACTATGGACAGGCACTGAAGCTTTCTTT. This translates into CASSLWTGTEAFF.